Below are 21 T cell receptor beta chains sequenced from a single sample in a study of T cell changes during pregnancy in multiple sclerosis. Assay: immunoSEQ multiplex PCR; the TCRdb copy retains only in-frame clones and omits some. The sample lists about 96,000 clones, almost 95% occurring once. This specimen was peripheral blood, taken in the first trimester of pregnancy. These receptors were taken from a female donor with multiple sclerosis, enrolled in a pregnancy study.

The V and J genes are TRBV6-5 and TRBJ2-7; possible D gene TRBD2, 5 bases. This CDR3 spans 14 amino acids. Trimming took 6 bases from V and 2 from J, leaving 14 bases between them. The germline CDR1 and CDR2 sequences are MNHEY and SVGAGI. CDR3 coding DNA: TGTGCCAGCAGCCGGGGATTCTCCCCCTACGAGCAGTACTTC. It yields the protein CASSRGFSPYEQYF.

This chain links TRBV6-6 with TRBJ2-1; 9 bases line up with TRBD1. Germline V gene data show CDR1 as MNHNY and CDR2 as SVGAGI (reference sequence). This CDR3 is built from 15 residues. After removal of 0 bases from V and 6 bases from J, the junction contained 3 bases not matched to a gene. CDR3 in amino acids: CASSYSLTGGNEQFF. CDR3 sequence (DNA): TGTGCCAGCAGTTACTCCTTGACAGGGGGCAATGAGCAGTTCTTC.

The chain links TRBV2 to TRBJ2-7, with 10 nucleotides matching TRBD1. Germline CDR1 SNHLY, CDR2 FYNNEI. The length of the CDR3 is 15 residues. Trimming took 6 bases from V and 0 from J; bases not matched to a gene: 5. CDR3 residues: CASSDRGRSSYEQYF. In DNA, the CDR3 is TGTGCCAGCAGCGACAGGGGGCGCAGCTCCTACGAGCAGTACTTC.

Worth noting for this clone: At one of its ends the junction is not consistent with the germline gene, which may arise from a read error. This chain links TRBV7-7 with TRBJ2-1; possible D gene TRBD1, 6 bases. Germline CDR1 is SSHAT and CDR2 is FNYEAQ (reference sequence). The CDR3 has 12 residues. The DNA of the CDR3 is TGTGCTAGCAGCCCTGGGGGCGGTGAGCAGTTCTTC. This gives the protein CASSPGGGEQFF. Supplemented by reference TRBV7-7 and TRBJ2-1, the full variable domain reads GAGVSQSPRYKVTKRGQDVTLRCDPISSHATLYWYQQALGQGPEFLTYFNYEAQPDKSGLPSDRFSAERPEGSISTLTIQRTEQRDSAMYRCASSPGGGEQFFGPGTRLTVL.

J is TRBJ1-1 and V is TRBV27, with a weak D call TRBD1 (6 bases). Trimming shortened V by 3 bases and J by 0 bases, and 8 bases separated the two germline ends. CDR3 length: 14 residues. Germline values: CDR1 MNHEY, CDR2 SMNVEV (reference sequence). The CDR3 DNA follows: TGTGCCAGCAGTTTCAGGGGTATGAACACTGAAGCTTTCTTT. This codes for CASSFRGMNTEAFF.

This clone was counted between two and nine times. The chain couples TRBV6-6 to TRBJ1-4; 7 positions agree with TRBD1. The trim removed 3 bases at V and 8 bases at J, leaving 9 bases unmatched. Germline V CDR1 and CDR2: MNHNY, SVGAGI (reference sequence). This CDR3 comprises 15 residues. The CDR3 bases are TGTGCCAGCAGTTATCCGACAGGGCGGAAGGAAAAACTGTTTTTT. It translates to CASSYPTGRKEKLFF.

The CDR3 DNA reads as TGTGCCAGCAGCCCGAGACAGGGACGGACAGATACGCAGTATTTT. This codes for CASSPRQGRTDTQYF. The rearrangement uses TRBV11-2 and TRBJ2-3; TRBD1 agrees at 7 bases. This CDR3 has 15 amino acids. In germline, CDR1 is SGHAT, CDR2 FQNNGV. Germline trimming cut 5 bases from V and 3 bases from J; bases unmatched to any gene: 8.

V is TRBV5-1 and J is TRBJ2-2; 7 positions agree with TRBD1. Germline V gene data show CDR1 as SGHRS and CDR2 as YFSETQ. J lost 5 bases, V lost 5 bases, and 9 bases had no gene match. There are 15 residues in the CDR3. This chain's CDR3 is CASSSRGSWTGELFF. Written as DNA, the CDR3 is TGCGCCAGCAGTTCCAGGGGGAGTTGGACCGGGGAGCTGTTTTTT.

V is TRBV29-1 and J is TRBJ1-4; 8 nucleotides match TRBD1. Per the germline V gene, CDR1 is SQVTM and CDR2 is ANQGSEA. With V trimmed by 4 bases and J by 5 bases, 9 bases remained unmatched. CDR3 length: 15 amino acids. In DNA, the CDR3 is TGCAGCGTTGTTGGGACAGGACAAGGCAATGAAAAACTGTTTTTT. It encodes CSVVGTGQGNEKLFF. The complete variable domain, with remaining parts taken from reference TRBV29-1 and TRBJ1-4, reads SAVISQKPSRDICQRGTSLTIQCQVDSQVTMMFWYRQQPGQSLTLIATANQGSEATYESGFVIDKFPISRPNLTFSTLTVSNMSPEDSSIYLCSVVGTGQGNEKLFFGSGTQLSVL.

This chain joins TRBV6-1 and TRBJ2-7, with 8 bases aligning to TRBD1. There are 14 residues in the CDR3. In germline, CDR1 is MNHNS, CDR2 SASEGT. After removal of 9 bases from V and 3 bases from J, the junction contained 10 bases not matched to a gene. Here the CDR3 reads CASTIQGVGYEQYF. The CDR3 nucleotides read TGTGCCAGTACCATACAGGGGGTGGGCTACGAGCAGTACTTC.

The gene calls are TRBV27 and TRBJ1-2, with D possibly matching TRBD1 (6 bases). There are 15 residues in the CDR3. Trimming shortened V by 2 bases and J by 0 bases, and 10 bases separated the two germline ends. CDR1 and CDR2 from the germline V gene are MNHEY and SMNVEV (reference sequence). The CDR3 DNA is TGTGCCAGCAGTTTAGCCGGGACAACTAACTATGGCTACACCTTC. Residues: CASSLAGTTNYGYTF.

The V and J genes are TRBV18 and TRBJ2-7; D unresolved. Germline CDR1 reads KGHSH; CDR2 reads LQKENI. This CDR3 region has 16 residues. The V end was cut by 2 bases, the J end by 3 bases, with 17 bases between. CDR3 DNA: TGTGCCAGCTCACCAGTAAGAAGCTTGCTGTTCTACGAGCAGTACTTC. It yields the protein CASSPVRSLLFYEQYF.

The CDR3 nucleotides are TGTGCCAGCAGCGGGCGGGAGGGCGGGAGGTTTTCCTACGAGCAGTACTTC. The encoded protein is CASSGREGGRFSYEQYF. The chain combines TRBV7-8 with TRBJ2-7, with 9 bases lining up with TRBD2. Germline V CDR1 and CDR2: SGHVS, FQNEAQ. Trimming at V came to 5 bases and at J to 1 base, leaving 12 bases not matched to a gene. There are 17 residues in the CDR3.

The CDR3 DNA sequence: TGCGCCAGCAGCTCTGGGGCGCGGAACACTGAAGCTTTCTTT. This codes for CASSSGARNTEAFF. The V and J genes are TRBV5-1 and TRBJ1-1; a weak D match, TRBD1 (5 bases). Germline CDR1 reads SGHRS; CDR2 reads YFSETQ. V was pared by 3 bases and J by 1 base, with 10 bases between. The CDR3 is made up of 14 amino acids.

The gene calls are TRBV5-1 and TRBJ1-3; 7 bases agree with TRBD1. The CDR3 has 16 residues. With 4 bases clipped from V and 2 bases from J, the junction kept 9 bases outside the gene matches. CDR1 is SGHRS and CDR2 is YFSETQ in the germline V gene. The CDR3 bases are TGCGCCAGCAGCCTAGACAGGGCCCGCCCTGGAAACACCATATATTTT. It yields the protein CASSLDRARPGNTIYF.

This clone was seen a handful of times. The gene calls are TRBV6-4 and TRBJ1-1; D unresolved. Germline loops: CDR1 MRHNA, CDR2 SNTAGT. The CDR3 covers 13 residues. V was trimmed by 4 bases and J by 8 bases, leaving 14 bases between them. The CDR3 region has the DNA TGTGCCAGCAGTGGGCAGGAAGGCCAAGAAGCTTTCTTT. Translation gives CASSGQEGQEAFF.

This chain joins TRBV29-1 and TRBJ1-4; the D gene is possibly TRBD1 (5 bases). This CDR3 is 12 amino acids long. The germline V gene encodes CDR1 SQVTM and CDR2 ANQGSEA. Trimming took 6 bases from V and 8 from J, leaving 13 bases between them. This CDR3 is CSVGTSGEKLFF. The CDR3 coding sequence is TGCAGCGTGGGGACTTCGGGGGAAAAACTGTTTTTT.

This clone is a singleton in its sample. The chain joins TRBV29-1 to TRBJ2-2; D possibly corresponds to TRBD1 (6 bases). V lost 6 bases, J lost 5 bases, and 10 bases lay in between. The CDR3 is made up of 12 amino acids. Germline V lookup: CDR1 SQVTM, CDR2 ANQGSEA. CDR3 in amino acids: CSVVTGTGELFF. Written as DNA, the CDR3 is TGCAGCGTGGTAACAGGGACCGGGGAGCTGTTTTTT.

J is TRBJ2-5 and V is TRBV30, with a weak D call TRBD1 (7 bases). The CDR3 runs to 19 residues. V was shortened by 2 bases and J by 1 base, with 26 bases between the two germline ends. CDR1 GTSNPN and CDR2 SVGIG come from the germline V gene (reference sequence). The CDR3 nucleotides are TGTGCCTGGAGTCCCCAGGGGGAGGCAATCAAACCACCCCAAGAGACCCAGTACTTC. Translation gives CAWSPQGEAIKPPQETQYF.

The J gene is TRBJ2-7, the V gene TRBV28; weak D call: TRBD2 (6 bases). The V gene's germline CDR1 is MDHEN and CDR2 SYDVKM. V dropped 5 bases and J dropped 0 bases, with 20 bases sitting between them. The CDR3 contains 17 residues. The chain's CDR3 is CASSELTRSRSSYEQYF. The CDR3, as DNA: TGTGCCAGCAGTGAGTTGACTAGGTCCAGAAGCTCCTACGAGCAGTACTTC.

The V gene is TRBV5-1, the J gene TRBJ2-5; 9 bases agree with TRBD2. CDR1 and CDR2 from the germline V gene are SGHRS and YFSETQ. V trimming: 4 bases; J trimming: 1 base; junction bases outside the gene matches: 2. The CDR3 length is 14 residues. The CDR3 here is CASSRTSAQETQYF. In DNA, the CDR3 is TGCGCCAGCAGCAGGACTAGCGCCCAAGAGACCCAGTACTTC.